The subject of this entry is one T cell receptor beta chain. This specimen belongs to a study of T cells in Graves' hyperthyroidism and ophthalmopathy. TCR beta CDR3 region amplification was performed from RNA transcripts. HTBI primers were the set used in a first-round RT-PCR of the TCR CDR3. TCRdb used MiXCR to reprocess the multiplex PCR reads, holding one entry per CDR3 protein. The sample gives about 600,000 distinct CDR3 sequences, 16% of which show up once; approximately 3.5% is in the top ten. The CDR3 has 16 residues. Germline V CDR1 and CDR2: SGHRS, YFSETQ. Trimming removed 0 bases from V and 8 bases from J, with 18 bases in between.

The V and J genes are TRBV5-1 and TRBJ2-1, with TRBD1 as a possible D gene (7 bases). The sequenced sample consisted of blood. The receptor was isolated from a woman in her forties with Graves' ophthalmopathy. DNA for the CDR3: TGCGCCAGCAGCTTGGAGGGCAGGGGGGATTCGGATGAGCAGTTCTTC. This translates into CASSLEGRGDSDEQFF.